This entry is about one T cell receptor beta chain. TCRdb's table, derived via immunoSEQ multiplex PCR, lists solely in-frame clones and lacks some. The sample includes about 90,000 clones, around 90% seen only once; the top ten take around 2.3%. This sample is part of a study of blood T cell repertoires in COVID-19. CDR3 length equals 14 residues. Looked up from germline, CDR1 is SQVTM and CDR2 is ANQGSEA. The V gene lost 3 bases and the J gene lost 1 base, with 12 bases spanning the gap. Sequenced sample: peripheral blood. The receptor's source is a human donor with active COVID-19. The donor label of this sample is uncertain. The J gene is TRBJ2-5, the V gene TRBV29-1, with a weak D call TRBD2 (6 bases). The CDR3 reads CSVDGSSGQETQYF. Here the CDR3 DNA reads TGCAGCGTTGACGGTAGTAGCGGCCAAGAGACCCAGTACTTC.